This entry features one T cell receptor beta chain sequence. The sample is drawn from a study of blood T cell repertoires in COVID-19. The wider study: The United States, Italy and Spain provided the acute and convalescent COVID-19 samples. PBMCs, B-cell-depleted T cells, or T cells were the source of the cDNA or gDNA that made up the material.

As handled by the study authors: By means of reference gene primer amplification, nucleated cell counts were estimated. The protocol was immunoSEQ multiplex PCR, while the TCRdb copy is restricted to in-frame clones and leaves out a portion. The DNA was the basis for D and trimming; V, J and clone size are from that table. The data contain around 120,000 clones, 60% to 85% of them singletons. This TCR came from a man aged 70-80 years with acute or convalescent COVID-19. The sequencing sample was made of peripheral blood.

CDR3 residues: CASSHKGRGTQYF. The CDR3 bases are TGCGCCAGCAGCCATAAGGGGAGGGGCACGCAGTATTTT. The V and J genes are TRBV4-3 and TRBJ2-3; 7 bases are a match to TRBD2. The CDR3 sequence is 13 residues long. CDR1 LGHNA and CDR2 YSLEER come from the germline V gene. The trim removed 3 bases at V and 9 bases at J, leaving 6 bases unmatched.